The entry below gives a single T cell receptor beta chain sequence along with its context. Its antigen is not identified. The PCR had 60 Vbeta and 13 Jbeta primers. TCRdb's copy holds only in-frame clones and misses some; the assay was immunoSEQ multiplex PCR. The repertoire holds about 140,000 clones, with nearly 80% as singletons. The data were taken from a study of cytomegalovirus exposure and HLA in healthy donors. Germline V gene sequence: CDR1 WSHSY, CDR2 SAAADI. J gave up 7 bases and V 2 bases, and 6 bases lay outside the gene matches. This CDR3 comprises 15 residues. Study-wide findings and caveats: Specificity of three CMV-associated chains for CMV antigens was verified in vitro. TRBV6-2, TRBV6-3 and other indistinguishable V segments were excluded.

Sequenced input: PBMCs. The gene calls are TRBV10-2 and TRBJ1-2; 11 bases align to TRBD1. This TCR came from a woman aged 30 to 39 in good health and CMV-seronegative. The CDR3 nucleotides are TGCGCCAGCAGTGAGCGGACAGGGGGCGACGGTGGCTACACCTTC. Translating it yields CASSERTGGDGGYTF.